Given below is one T cell receptor beta chain in context. Antigen specificity is unknown. Viral peptide pools were used in the ViraFEST assay to expand antigen-specific CD4+ T cells, and sequencing came afterward. When more than 9 days of culture had elapsed, CD4+ T cells were isolated. Among the vaccine recipients, none had a prior SARS-CoV-2 infection, and nucleocapsid antibodies were negative. They grew around 2.2 million PBMC in each well, adding 8.5 to 10 IU/ml IL-2 and about 9.9 ug/ml peptides. This sample stems from a study of vaccination effects on CD4 cells after COVID-19. Study at large: Participants were given two doses of BNT162b2 or mRNA-1273 vaccine.

Data came from immunoSEQ multiplex PCR; TCRdb stores just in-frame clones and leaves some out. The sample includes more than 30,000 clones, around 66% of them seen just once. Overall study results and limits: Few convalescent patients were included, and no early post-infection timepoints were sampled.

This material consisted of CD4+ T cells from PBMCs cultured with HCoV-OC43 spike peptides, taken before COVID-19 vaccination. Subset specified: HCoV-OC43 spike overlapping peptide pool stimulation. This sequence originates from a human donor who received a COVID-19 vaccine.

The CDR3 protein is CAIRATGGVGSTDTQYF. Written as DNA, the CDR3 is TGTGCCATCAGGGCTACAGGGGGCGTCGGTAGCACAGATACGCAGTATTTT. The J gene is TRBJ2-3, the V gene TRBV10-3; TRBD1 matches at 9 bases. The CDR3 length is 17 residues. CDR1 and CDR2 from the germline V gene are ENHRY and SYGVKD. V dropped 6 bases and J dropped 0; count of bases not matched to a gene: 10.